The 20 T cell receptor beta chains below were found in one sample sequenced in a study of T cells in tuberculosis. After thawing and overnight rest, PBMC were stained with GMM-loaded CD1B tetramer, viability dye and anti-CD3 for sorting. The lipid loaded on the CD1B tetramers was C32 glucose monomycolate from Rhodococcus equi. Sequencing used immunoSEQ multiplex PCR; TCRdb keeps in-frame clones, though not all of them. The sample shows 70,000 to 95,000 clones, approximately 91% of them seen only once. Material: CD1b-GMM tetramer-negative cells sorted from PBMCs. The receptors come from an adult woman with latent tuberculosis.

The rearrangement uses TRBV27 and TRBJ2-1, with 7 bases aligning to TRBD2. Germline V lookup: CDR1 MNHEY, CDR2 SMNVEV (reference sequence). J lost 0 bases, V lost 9 bases, and 2 bases had no gene match. The CDR3 loop spans 13 amino acids. The CDR3 spells CASTGGSYNEQFF. Written as DNA, the CDR3 is TGTGCCAGTACGGGGGGCTCCTACAATGAGCAGTTCTTC.

V is TRBV28 and J is TRBJ2-5, with D perhaps matching TRBD2 (6 bases). V shed 5 bases and J shed 2 bases, with 15 bases lying between them. Germline CDR1 is MDHEN and CDR2 is SYDVKM. The CDR3 totals 15 residues. The CDR3 region has the DNA TGTGCCAGCAGTCTCCCGGGACTTTCTCAAGAGACCCAGTACTTC. This gives the protein CASSLPGLSQETQYF.

The CDR3 nucleotides are TGTGCCAGTAGTAAGGCCGCCATCGGGACCGGGGAGCTGTTTTTT. Its translation is CASSKAAIGTGELFF. This chain connects TRBV19 to TRBJ2-2; unclear D gene. V shed 4 bases and J shed 5 bases, with 14 bases lying between them. CDR3 length equals 15 residues. CDR1 is LNHDA and CDR2 is SQIVND in the germline V gene (reference sequence).

The V call is TRBV7-9, the J call TRBJ1-1, with 7 bases that match TRBD1. The CDR3 spans 15 residues. Germline CDR1 SEHNR, CDR2 FQNEAQ (reference sequence). Trimming at V came to 5 bases and at J to 1 base, leaving 7 bases not matched to a gene. The CDR3 sequence is CASSRFGTANTEAFF. In nucleotides, the CDR3 is TGTGCCAGCAGCCGCTTTGGGACAGCGAACACTGAAGCTTTCTTT.

The V gene is TRBV5-6, the J gene TRBJ1-1, with 7 positions matching TRBD1. Germline V gene sequence: CDR1 SGHDT, CDR2 YYEEEE. The CDR3 is made up of 11 amino acids. Trimming removed 4 bases from V and 11 bases from J; junction bases left unmatched: 5. The CDR3 spells CASSRTGLAFF. In DNA, the CDR3 is TGTGCCAGCAGCAGGACAGGTTTGGCTTTCTTT. The complete variable domain, with remaining parts taken from reference TRBV5-6 and TRBJ1-1, reads DAGVTQSPTHLIKTRGQQVTLRCSPKSGHDTVSWYQQALGQGPQFIFQYYEEEERQRGNFPDRFSGHQFPNYSSELNVNALLLGDSALYLCASSRTGLAFFGQGTRLTVV.

The chain combines TRBV19 with TRBJ2-2; TRBD1 agrees at 10 bases. Germline CDR1 is LNHDA and CDR2 is SQIVND (reference sequence). V lost 10 bases and J lost 0; bases outside the gene matches: 8. This CDR3 comprises 16 residues. CDR3 sequence (DNA): TGTGCCACAAAAACGGGACAGGGGTCGAACACCGGGGAGCTGTTTTTT. It codes for CATKTGQGSNTGELFF.

This clone was counted a single time. The chain uses TRBV6-4 and TRBJ1-6, with TRBD1 as a possible D gene (5 bases). This CDR3 has 15 residues. Germline CDR1 is MRHNA and CDR2 is SNTAGT. V lost 0 bases and J lost 7, with 10 bases in between. The CDR3 sequence is CASSDSVGANSPLHF. Written as DNA, the CDR3 is TGTGCCAGCAGTGACTCTGTAGGGGCGAATTCACCCCTCCACTTT.

This chain connects TRBV10-1 to TRBJ1-2; weak D call: TRBD1 (6 bases). CDR3 length equals 13 residues. Germline V CDR1 and CDR2: WNHNN, SYGVQD (reference sequence). Trimming stripped 8 bases from V and 6 bases from J, with 16 bases between. The CDR3 loop reads CASHHRVKDGYTF. In DNA, the CDR3 is TGCGCCAGCCACCACAGGGTCAAGGATGGCTACACCTTC.

The chain carries TRBV9 and TRBJ1-2, with D perhaps TRBD1 (6 bases). Trimming removed 3 bases at V and 4 bases at J, with 10 bases between. The CDR3 has 13 residues. In germline, CDR1 is SGDLS, CDR2 YYNGEE. Written as DNA, the CDR3 is TGTGCCAGCAGCGCACAGGGCACCTATGGCTACACCTTC. Translated, it gives CASSAQGTYGYTF.

The rearrangement links TRBV5-4 to TRBJ1-2, with D perhaps matching TRBD1 (5 bases). Germline lookup yields CDR1 SGHNT and CDR2 YYREEE (reference sequence). CDR3 length: 13 amino acids. Trimming took off 0 bases at V and 5 bases at J, with 8 bases between the two ends. Here the CDR3 DNA reads TGTGCCAGCAGCTTGGACGGGGGGTATGGCTACACCTTC. Translating it yields CASSLDGGYGYTF.

This clone appeared a single time. The chain carries TRBV5-1 and TRBJ2-3; TRBD2 is a possible D gene (7 bases). Trimming removed 7 bases at V and 2 bases at J, with 20 bases between. CDR3 length: 16 amino acids. CDR1 is SGHRS and CDR2 is YFSETQ in the germline V gene. CDR3 sequence: CASEGGGGGPTDTQYF. The CDR3 region has the DNA TGCGCCAGCGAAGGTGGTGGGGGGGGGCCCACAGATACGCAGTATTTT.

This chain joins TRBV11-2 and TRBJ1-1; D unclear. Germline loops: CDR1 SGHAT, CDR2 FQNNGV. Trimming removed 4 bases at V and 0 bases at J, with 6 bases between. CDR3 length equals 13 residues. CDR3 bases: TGTGCCAGCAGCTCCACAGTGAACACTGAAGCTTTCTTT. Encoded protein: CASSSTVNTEAFF.

V usage is TRBV28 and J usage is TRBJ1-1; TRBD1 might be the D (6 bases). Germline assignment: CDR1 MDHEN and CDR2 SYDVKM. The CDR3 length is 11 residues. V was pared by 5 bases and J by 8 bases, with 9 bases between. DNA of the CDR3: TGTGCCAGCAGTCCGGGGGGCGAAGCTTTCTTT. Translating gives CASSPGGEAFF.

The count of this clone is one. This chain joins TRBV2 and TRBJ2-1; D may be TRBD2 (7 bases). The CDR3 has 16 residues. From germline, CDR1 is SNHLY and CDR2 FYNNEI. V was clipped by 1 base and J by 2 bases, with 12 bases between them. The DNA of the CDR3 is TGTGCCAGCAGTGAAGTAGGGGGGGCCACCTACAATGAGCAGTTCTTC. It codes for CASSEVGGATYNEQFF. The variable domain in full, completed from reference TRBV2 and TRBJ2-1, reads EPEVTQTPSHQVTQMGQEVILRCVPISNHLYFYWYRQILGQKVEFLVSFYNNEISEKSEIFDDQFSVERPDGSNFTLKIRSTKLEDSAMYFCASSEVGGATYNEQFFGPGTRLTVL.

The chain employs TRBV29-1 and TRBJ1-2; tentative D call: TRBD1 (5 bases). The germline V and J ends were trimmed by 3 bases and 7 bases, with 12 bases remaining between them. CDR3 length equals 12 residues. Germline lookup yields CDR1 SQVTM and CDR2 ANQGSEA. CDR3 protein: CSVEPAGGGYTF. The CDR3 DNA follows: TGCAGCGTTGAGCCGGCCGGGGGTGGCTACACCTTC.

V is TRBV5-1 and J is TRBJ1-2, with 11 bases aligning to TRBD1. Unmatched junction bases numbered 4, after V lost 0 bases and J lost 6 bases. CDR3 length: 15 residues. Germline loops: CDR1 SGHRS, CDR2 YFSETQ. The CDR3 here is CASSLGRTGGDGYTF. As DNA, the CDR3 is TGCGCCAGCAGCTTGGGTCGGACAGGGGGCGATGGCTACACCTTC. The whole variable domain, remainder taken from reference TRBV5-1 and TRBJ1-2, is KAGVTQTPRYLIKTRGQQVTLSCSPISGHRSVSWYQQTPGQGLQFLFEYFSETQRNKGNFPGRFSGRQFSNSRSEMNVSTLELGDSALYLCASSLGRTGGDGYTFGSGTRLTVV.

The chain has TRBV6-1 and TRBJ1-6; 9 bases agree with TRBD1. CDR1 is MNHNS and CDR2 is SASEGT in the germline V gene. The CDR3 totals 16 residues. V shed 4 bases, J shed 9 bases, and the junction held 10 bases outside the gene matches. CDR3 nucleotide sequence: TGTGCCAGCAGTGGTAAATCCGGGACAGGGCTTTCACCCCTCCACTTT. Its translation: CASSGKSGTGLSPLHF.

V and J are TRBV9 and TRBJ2-7, with TRBD1 matching over 7 bases. Trimming removed 3 bases from V and 2 bases from J; junction bases left unmatched: 2. This CDR3 is 13 amino acids long. Germline V gene lookup returns CDR1 SGDLS and CDR2 YYNGEE. The CDR3 nucleotides read TGTGCCAGCAGCGATACAGGGGCCTACGAGCAGTACGTC. Translation gives CASSDTGAYEQYV.

This chain links TRBV9 with TRBJ2-1; 8 bases agree with TRBD1. V shed 4 bases and J 4 bases; nucleotides not matched to a gene: 10. Germline CDR1 is SGDLS and CDR2 is YYNGEE. This CDR3 is built from 16 residues. CDR3 in DNA: TGTGCCAGCAGCTCACGGACAGGGACGCCTTACAATGAGCAGTTCTTC. Its protein product is CASSSRTGTPYNEQFF.

The rearrangement uses TRBV5-1 and TRBJ2-1, with D possibly being TRBD2 (6 bases). The CDR3 contains 14 residues. Trimming stripped 4 bases from V and 14 bases from J, with 22 bases between. CDR1 and CDR2 (germline): SGHRS, YFSETQ. DNA of the CDR3: TGCGCCAGCAGCCCTGGGGACTCCTTCTCCTGGAAGTTCTTC. Translated, it gives CASSPGDSFSWKFF.